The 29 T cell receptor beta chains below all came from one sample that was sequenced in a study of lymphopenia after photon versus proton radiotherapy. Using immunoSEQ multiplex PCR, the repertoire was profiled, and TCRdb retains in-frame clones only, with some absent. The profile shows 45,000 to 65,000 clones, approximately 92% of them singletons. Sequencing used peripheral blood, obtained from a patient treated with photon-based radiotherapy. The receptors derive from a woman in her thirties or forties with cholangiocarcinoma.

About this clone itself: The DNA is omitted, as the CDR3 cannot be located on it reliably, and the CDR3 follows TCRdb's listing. The CDR3 reads CASSSSGEQPQHF. The rearrangement links TRBV27 to TRBJ1-5. Looked up from germline, CDR1 is MNHEY and CDR2 is SMNVEV (reference sequence). The CDR3 adds up to 13 amino acids, both ends counted.

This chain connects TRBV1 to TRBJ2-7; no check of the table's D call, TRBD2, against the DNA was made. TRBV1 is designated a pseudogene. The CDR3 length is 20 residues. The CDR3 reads CTSSFFPGLAGVHTIYEQYF. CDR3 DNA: TGCACCAGCAGCTTCTTTCCGGGACTAGCGGGGGTCCACACTATCTACGAGCAGTACTTC.

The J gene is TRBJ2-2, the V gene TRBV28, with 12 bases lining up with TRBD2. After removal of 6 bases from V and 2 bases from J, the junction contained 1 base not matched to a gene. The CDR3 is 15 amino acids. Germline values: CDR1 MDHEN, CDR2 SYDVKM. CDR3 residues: CASRTSGSNTGELFF. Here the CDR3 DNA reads TGTGCCAGCAGGACTAGCGGGAGTAACACCGGGGAGCTGTTTTTT.

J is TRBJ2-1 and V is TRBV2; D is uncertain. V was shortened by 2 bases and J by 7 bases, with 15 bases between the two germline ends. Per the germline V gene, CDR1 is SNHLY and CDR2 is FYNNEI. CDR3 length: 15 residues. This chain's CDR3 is CASSERYPPRNEQFF. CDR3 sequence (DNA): TGTGCCAGCAGTGAAAGATATCCACCTCGTAATGAGCAGTTCTTC.

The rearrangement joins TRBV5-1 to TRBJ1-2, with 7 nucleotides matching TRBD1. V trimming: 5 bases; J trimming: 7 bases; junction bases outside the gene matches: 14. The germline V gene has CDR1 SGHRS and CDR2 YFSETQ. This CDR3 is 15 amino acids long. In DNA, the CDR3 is TGCGCCAGCAGTCATTTACCCGGACAGGCAAGTGGCTACACCTTC. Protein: CASSHLPGQASGYTF. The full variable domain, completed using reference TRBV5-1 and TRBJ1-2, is KAGVTQTPRYLIKTRGQQVTLSCSPISGHRSVSWYQQTPGQGLQFLFEYFSETQRNKGNFPGRFSGRQFSNSRSEMNVSTLELGDSALYLCASSHLPGQASGYTFGSGTRLTVV.

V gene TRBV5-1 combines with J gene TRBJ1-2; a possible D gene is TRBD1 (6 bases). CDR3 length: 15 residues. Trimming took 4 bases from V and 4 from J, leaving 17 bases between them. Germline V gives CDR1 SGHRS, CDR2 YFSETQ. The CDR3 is CASSPTRRTAYGYTF. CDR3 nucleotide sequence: TGCGCCAGCAGCCCGACCCGGAGGACAGCCTATGGCTACACCTTC.

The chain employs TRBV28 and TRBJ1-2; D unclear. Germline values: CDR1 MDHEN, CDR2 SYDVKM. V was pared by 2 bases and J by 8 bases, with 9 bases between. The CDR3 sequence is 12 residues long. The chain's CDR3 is CASSLLLGGYTF. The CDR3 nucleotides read TGTGCCAGCAGTTTACTCTTGGGGGGCTACACCTTC.

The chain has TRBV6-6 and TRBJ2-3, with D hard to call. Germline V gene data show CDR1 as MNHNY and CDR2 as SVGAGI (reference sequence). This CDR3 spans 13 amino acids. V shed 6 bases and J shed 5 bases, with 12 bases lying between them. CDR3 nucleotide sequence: TGTGCCAGCAGGGGTGGGGTCGGAGATACGCAGTATTTT. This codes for CASRGGVGDTQYF.

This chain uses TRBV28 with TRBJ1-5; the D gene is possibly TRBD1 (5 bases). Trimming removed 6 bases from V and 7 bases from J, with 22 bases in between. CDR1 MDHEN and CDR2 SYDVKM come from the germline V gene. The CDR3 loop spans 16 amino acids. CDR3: CASSLLEGSGGQPQHF. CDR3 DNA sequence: TGTGCCAGCAGCCTCCTCGAGGGCAGCGGGGGGCAGCCCCAGCATTTT.

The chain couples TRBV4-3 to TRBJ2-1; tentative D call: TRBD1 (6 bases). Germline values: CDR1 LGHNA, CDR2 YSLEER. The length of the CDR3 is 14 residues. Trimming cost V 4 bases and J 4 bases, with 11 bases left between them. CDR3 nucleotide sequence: TGCGCCAGCAGCCCCACAGGGCAATACAATGAGCAGTTCTTC. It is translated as CASSPTGQYNEQFF.

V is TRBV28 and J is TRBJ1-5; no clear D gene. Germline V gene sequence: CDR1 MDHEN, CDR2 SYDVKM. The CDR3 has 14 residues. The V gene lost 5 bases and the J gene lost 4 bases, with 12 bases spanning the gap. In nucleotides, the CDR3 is TGTGCCAGCAGTGAGTCGGGAAGGAATCAGCCCCAGCATTTT. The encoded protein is CASSESGRNQPQHF.

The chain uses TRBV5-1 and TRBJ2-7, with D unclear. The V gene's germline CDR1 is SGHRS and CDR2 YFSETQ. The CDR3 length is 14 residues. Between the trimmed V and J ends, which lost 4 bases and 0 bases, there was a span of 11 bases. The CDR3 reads CASSMDASSYEQYF. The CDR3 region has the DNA TGCGCCAGCAGCATGGACGCTAGCTCCTACGAGCAGTACTTC.

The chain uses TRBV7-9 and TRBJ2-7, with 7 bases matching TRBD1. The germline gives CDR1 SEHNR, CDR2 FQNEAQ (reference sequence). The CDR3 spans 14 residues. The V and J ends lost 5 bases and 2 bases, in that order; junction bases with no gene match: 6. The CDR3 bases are TGTGCCAGCAGCCGGGACAGTCAACCCTACGAGCAGTACTTC. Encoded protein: CASSRDSQPYEQYF.

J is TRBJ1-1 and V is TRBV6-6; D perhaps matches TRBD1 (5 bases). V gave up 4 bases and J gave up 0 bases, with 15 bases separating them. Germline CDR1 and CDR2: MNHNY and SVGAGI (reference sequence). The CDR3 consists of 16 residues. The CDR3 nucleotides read TGTGCCAGCAGTTCCAGGGCCGGGCAGATGAACACTGAAGCTTTCTTT. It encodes CASSSRAGQMNTEAFF.

CDR3 DNA sequence: TGCGCCAGCAGCACCCGGGACAGTGGTGATTCACCCCTCCACTTT. It encodes CASSTRDSGDSPLHF. This sequence joins TRBV5-1 and TRBJ1-6; 7 nucleotides agree with TRBD1. This CDR3 is built from 15 residues. Unmatched junction bases numbered 9, after V lost 4 bases and J lost 8 bases. In germline, CDR1 is SGHRS, CDR2 YFSETQ.

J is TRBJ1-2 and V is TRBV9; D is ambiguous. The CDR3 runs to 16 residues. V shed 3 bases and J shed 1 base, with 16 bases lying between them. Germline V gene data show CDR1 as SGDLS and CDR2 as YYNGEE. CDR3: CASSALIAADNYGYTF. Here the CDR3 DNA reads TGTGCCAGCAGCGCCCTAATTGCCGCGGATAACTATGGCTACACCTTC.

The CDR3 DNA follows: TGTGCCAGCAGTTCTTTTAAGGGGAATCGTTCACCCCTCCACTTT. This translates into CASSSFKGNRSPLHF. The chain combines TRBV28 with TRBJ1-6; weak D call: TRBD1 (5 bases). V was cut by 4 bases and J by 9 bases, with 16 bases left in between. Germline V gene lookup returns CDR1 MDHEN and CDR2 SYDVKM. The CDR3 length is 15 residues.

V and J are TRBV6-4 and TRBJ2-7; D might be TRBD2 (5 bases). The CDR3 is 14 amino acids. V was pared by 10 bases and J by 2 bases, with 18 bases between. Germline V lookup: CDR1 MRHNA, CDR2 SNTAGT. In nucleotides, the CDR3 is TGTGCCACCCCAGAAGGAGGCCCTACCTACGAGCAGTACTTC. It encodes CATPEGGPTYEQYF.

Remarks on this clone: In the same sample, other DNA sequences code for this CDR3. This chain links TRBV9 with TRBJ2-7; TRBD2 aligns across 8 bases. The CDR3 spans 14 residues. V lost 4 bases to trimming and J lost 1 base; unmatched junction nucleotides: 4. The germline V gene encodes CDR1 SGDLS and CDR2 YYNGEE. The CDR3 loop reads CASSPAGGSYEQYF. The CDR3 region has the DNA TGTGCCAGCAGCCCTGCGGGGGGTTCCTACGAGCAGTACTTC.

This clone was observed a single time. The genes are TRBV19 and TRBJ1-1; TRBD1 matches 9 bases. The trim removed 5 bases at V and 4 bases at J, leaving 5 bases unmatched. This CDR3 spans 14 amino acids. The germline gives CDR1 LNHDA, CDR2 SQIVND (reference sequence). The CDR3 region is CASSPGTGTTEAFF. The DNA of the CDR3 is TGTGCCAGTAGTCCCGGGACAGGGACCACTGAAGCTTTCTTT.

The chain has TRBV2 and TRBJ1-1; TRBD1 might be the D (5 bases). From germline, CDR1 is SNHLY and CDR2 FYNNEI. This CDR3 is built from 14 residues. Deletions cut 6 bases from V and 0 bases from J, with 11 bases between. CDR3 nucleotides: TGTGCCAGCAGACGGGGGGAGATGAACACTGAAGCTTTCTTT. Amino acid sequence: CASRRGEMNTEAFF.

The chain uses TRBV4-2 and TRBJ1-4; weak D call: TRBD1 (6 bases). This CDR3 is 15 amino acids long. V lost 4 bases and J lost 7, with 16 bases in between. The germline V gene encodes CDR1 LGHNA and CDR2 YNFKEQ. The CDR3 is CASSPEGGEGEKLFF. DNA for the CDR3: TGTGCCAGCAGCCCAGAGGGGGGCGAGGGTGAAAAACTGTTTTTT.

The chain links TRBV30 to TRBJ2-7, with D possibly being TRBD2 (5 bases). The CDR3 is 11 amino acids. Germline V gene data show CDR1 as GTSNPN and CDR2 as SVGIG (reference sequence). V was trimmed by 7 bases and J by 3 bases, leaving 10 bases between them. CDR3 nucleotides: TGTGCCTATCGGACTGTCTACGAGCAGTACTTC. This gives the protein CAYRTVYEQYF.

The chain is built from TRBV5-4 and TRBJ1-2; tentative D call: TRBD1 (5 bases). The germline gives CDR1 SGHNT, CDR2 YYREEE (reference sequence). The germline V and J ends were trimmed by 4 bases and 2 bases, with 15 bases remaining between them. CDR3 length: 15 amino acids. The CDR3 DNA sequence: TGTGCCAGCAGCGAGGGACCGAAACTCAACTATGGCTACACCTTC. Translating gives CASSEGPKLNYGYTF. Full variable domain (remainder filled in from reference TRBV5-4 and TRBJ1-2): ETGVTQSPTHLIKTRGQQVTLRCSSQSGHNTVSWYQQALGQGPQFIFQYYREEENGRGNFPPRFSGLQFPNYSSELNVNALELDDSALYLCASSEGPKLNYGYTFGSGTRLTVV.

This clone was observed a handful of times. The CDR3: CASSVAGQSYNEQFF. The CDR3 DNA reads TGTGCCAGCAGCGTAGCGGGACAGAGTTACAATGAGCAGTTCTTC. This chain links TRBV9 with TRBJ2-1; 7 positions agree with TRBD1. The V segment lost 0 bases and the J segment 4 bases; nucleotides outside the gene matches: 4. Germline values: CDR1 SGDLS, CDR2 YYNGEE. The CDR3 is 15 residues long.

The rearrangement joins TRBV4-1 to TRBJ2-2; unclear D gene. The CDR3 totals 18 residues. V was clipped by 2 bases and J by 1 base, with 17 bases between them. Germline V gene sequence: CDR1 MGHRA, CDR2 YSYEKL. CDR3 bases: TGCGCCAGCAGCCAACGGGCCACAGAGGAGCTGAACACCGGGGAGCTGTTTTTT. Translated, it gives CASSQRATEELNTGELFF.

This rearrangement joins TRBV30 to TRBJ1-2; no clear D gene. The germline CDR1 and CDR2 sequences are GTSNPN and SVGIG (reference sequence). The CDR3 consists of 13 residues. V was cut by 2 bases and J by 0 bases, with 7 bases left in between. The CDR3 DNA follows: TGTGCCTGGAGTTTAGGAGCTAACTATGGCTACACCTTC. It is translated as CAWSLGANYGYTF. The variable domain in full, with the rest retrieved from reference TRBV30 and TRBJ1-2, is SQTIHQWPATLVQPVGSPLSLECTVEGTSNPNLYWYRQAAGRGLQLLFYSVGIGQISSEVPQNLSASRPQDRQFILSSKKLLLSDSGFYLCAWSLGANYGYTFGSGTRLTVV.

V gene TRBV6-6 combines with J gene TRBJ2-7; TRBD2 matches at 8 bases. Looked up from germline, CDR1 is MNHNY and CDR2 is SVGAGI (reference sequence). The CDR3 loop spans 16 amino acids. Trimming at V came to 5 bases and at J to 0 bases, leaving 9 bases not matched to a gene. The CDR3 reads CASSTLGSGGSYEQYF. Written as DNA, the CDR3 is TGTGCCAGCAGTACCTTAGGGAGCGGGGGCTCCTACGAGCAGTACTTC.

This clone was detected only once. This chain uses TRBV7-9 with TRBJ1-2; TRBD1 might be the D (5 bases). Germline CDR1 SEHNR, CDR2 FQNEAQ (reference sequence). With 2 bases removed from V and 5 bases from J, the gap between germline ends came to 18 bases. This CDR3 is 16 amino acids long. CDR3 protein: CASSLNRQTQNYGYTF. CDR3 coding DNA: TGTGCCAGCAGCTTAAACCGACAGACTCAAAATTATGGCTACACCTTC.